Included here is one T cell receptor (beta chain) sequence, with context. Its antigen is unknown. Germline CDR1 KGHSH, CDR2 LQKENI. CDR3 length: 16 residues. V lost 6 bases, J lost 2 bases, and 17 bases lay in between. The data were obtained in a study of PD-1 blockade in classical Hodgkin lymphoma. Only in-frame clones appear in the TCRdb table, and some are missing; sequencing was by immunoSEQ multiplex PCR. The sample gives approximately 15,000 clones, roughly nine tenths of which show up once; about 4.2% is in the top ten. General study findings and limits: Whatever underlies the repertoire differences (possibly disease activity or prior therapy) remains undefined. At baseline, newly diagnosed patients reportedly showed less TCR diversity than healthy donors.

Documented time point: newly diagnosed, previously untreated cHL patient sample. Comparison PBMCs came from previously untreated, newly diagnosed classical Hodgkin lymphoma patients. This receptor was obtained from a human donor with classical Hodgkin lymphoma. The sequenced sample was peripheral blood mononuclear cells (PBMCs). This chain joins TRBV18 and TRBJ1-3; D may be TRBD1 (6 bases). The CDR3 DNA follows: TGTGCCAGCTCTCCCGGGCCAGGGGTGGCTGGAAACACCATATATTTT. Amino acids: CASSPGPGVAGNTIYF.